These T cell receptor beta chains were read from a single sample in a study of shared clonotypes between healthy human individuals. Clones were read by immunoSEQ multiplex PCR, and TCRdb kept only the in-frame ones, dropping some. This sample yields millions of clones, of which around 94% are seen a single time; roughly 0.14% belongs to the top ten. The specimen was naive CD4+ T cells sorted from blood. All receptors come from a young man in good health. The CDR3 runs from the conserved cysteine through the conserved F or W. D genes are given only for firm matches. Rows give clone size only sometimes, using once, few, many, or a class for an expanded clone.

cdr3_aa	cdr3_nt	j_call	d_call	v_call	clone_size
CASSPNRGPGNTIYF	TGTGCCAGTAGTCCTAACAGGGGTCCTGGAAACACCATATATTTT	TRBJ1-3	TRBD1	TRBV19	.
CASSSTGFQPQHF	TGTGCCAGCAGTTCGACAGGTTTTCAGCCCCAGCATTTT	TRBJ1-5	.	TRBV28	few
CASQAGGSSYEQYF	TGTGCCAGCCAGGCGGGGGGGAGCTCCTACGAGCAGTACTTC	TRBJ2-7	TRBD2	TRBV10-3	.
CATSSSLGARSNGYTF	TGTGCCACCAGCTCAAGTCTGGGGGCAAGATCAAATGGCTACACCTTC	TRBJ1-2	.	TRBV15	once
CASSRSPIQFF	TGTGCCAGCAGCCGTAGCCCAATACAGTTCTTC	TRBJ2-1	.	TRBV7-2	.
CASSLGLAGVGETQYF	TGTGCCAGCAGCCTGGGACTAGCGGGAGTAGGCGAGACCCAGTACTTC	TRBJ2-5	TRBD2	TRBV5-6	.
CASSEMRGHQETQYF	TGTGCCAGCAGTGAAATGCGGGGGCACCAAGAGACCCAGTACTTC	TRBJ2-5	.	TRBV6-1	.
CASSLSTGYQPQHF	TGTGCCAGCAGTTTGTCAACAGGTTATCAGCCCCAGCATTTT	TRBJ1-5	.	TRBV27	.
CASSITGGARNTEAFF	TGTGCCAGCAGCATAACAGGGGGCGCGCGTAACACTGAAGCTTTCTTT	TRBJ1-1	TRBD1	TRBV11-2	.
CASTDSGWRGYVETQYF	TGTGCCAGCACCGACTCGGGGTGGCGGGGGTATGTGGAGACCCAGTACTTC	TRBJ2-5	TRBD2	TRBV7-2	.
CASSPSADRILYGYTF	TGTGCCAGCTCACCTTCAGCGGACAGGATCCTCTATGGCTACACCTTC	TRBJ1-2	TRBD1	TRBV18	.
CASSFEGPSNEKLFF	TGTGCCAGCAGTTTTGAGGGACCTTCTAATGAAAAACTGTTTTTT	TRBJ1-4	.	TRBV28	.
CAWTPDLYEQYF	TGTGCCTGGACTCCGGACCTCTACGAGCAGTACTTC	TRBJ2-7	.	TRBV30	.
CASRARGRTGELFF	TGTGCCAGCAGAGCGAGGGGGCGCACCGGGGAGCTGTTTTTT	TRBJ2-2	TRBD1	TRBV5-6	.
CAIRITGSYGYTF	TGTGCCATCAGGATTACAGGGAGCTATGGCTACACCTTC	TRBJ1-2	.	TRBV6-1	.
CASSSGGAQHF	TGTGCCAGCAGCTCCGGAGGTGCCCAGCATTTT	TRBJ1-5	.	TRBV11-2	.
CASSEATPIRDSYEQYF	TGTGCCAGCAGTGAAGCAACGCCTATCAGGGACTCCTACGAGCAGTACTTC	TRBJ2-7	.	TRBV2	.
CASSSRQGSYEQYF	TGTGCCAGCAGCTCCAGACAGGGTAGCTACGAGCAGTACTTC	TRBJ2-7	TRBD1	TRBV5-4	.
CASSVSSRQETQYF	TGTGCCAGCAGCGTCAGCAGCCGCCAAGAGACCCAGTACTTC	TRBJ2-5	.	TRBV9	.
CASSPRLAGANTGELFF	TGCGCCAGCAGCCCAAGACTAGCGGGGGCGAACACCGGGGAGCTGTTTTTT	TRBJ2-2	TRBD2	TRBV5-1	.
CASSTGTSGFNEQFF	TGCGCCAGCAGCACCGGGACTAGCGGGTTCAATGAGCAGTTCTTC	TRBJ2-1	TRBD2	TRBV5-1	.
CASSVGGGGEQYF	TGTGCCAGCAGCGTAGGAGGGGGCGGCGAGCAGTACTTC	TRBJ2-7	TRBD1	TRBV9	.
CASSAPGTRNEQFF	TGTGCCAGCAGCGCCCCTGGGACTCGCAATGAGCAGTTCTTC	TRBJ2-1	.	TRBV9	.
CASSEAERQTYQPQHF	TGTGCCAGCAGTGAAGCCGAGAGGCAGACCTATCAGCCCCAGCATTTT	TRBJ1-5	.	TRBV2	.
CASSFGLREAGELFF	TGTGCCAGCAGCTTCGGTCTCAGGGAGGCCGGGGAGCTGTTTTTT	TRBJ2-2	.	TRBV5-4	.
CASSQARDYLSYEQYF	TGTGCCAGCAGTCAAGCCCGGGACTACCTATCCTACGAGCAGTACTTC	TRBJ2-7	TRBD2	TRBV7-2	.
CASSVGGETSTEAFF	TGTGCCAGCAGCGTAGGCGGGGAGACGAGCACTGAAGCTTTCTTT	TRBJ1-1	.	TRBV9	.
CASSLDMINEQFF	TGTGCCAGCAGCTTAGATATGATCAATGAGCAGTTCTTC	TRBJ2-1	.	TRBV7-2	.
CASSEGLWFGDTQYF	TGTGCCAGCAGCGAGGGACTTTGGTTTGGAGATACGCAGTATTTT	TRBJ2-3	.	TRBV5-4	.
CASDRVVAGVSAYEQYF	TGTGCCTCGGACAGGGTGGTAGCGGGAGTATCAGCCTACGAGCAGTACTTC	TRBJ2-7	.	TRBV30	.
CASSQVGVSPLHF	TGCGCCAGCAGCCAAGTAGGGGTTTCACCCCTCCACTTT	TRBJ1-6	.	TRBV4-1	.
CASSLAGDSIANYGYTF	TGTGCCAGCAGCTTAGCTGGGGACAGCATTGCTAACTATGGCTACACCTTC	TRBJ1-2	TRBD1	TRBV7-8	.
CAWSVGLAGGPRHSVSQFF	TGTGCCTGGAGTGTCGGGCTAGCGGGAGGGCCGCGGCACAGCGTATCGCAGTTCTTC	TRBJ2-1	TRBD2	TRBV30	.
CASSGPLIYNEQFF	TGTGCCAGCAGTGGGCCACTGATCTACAATGAGCAGTTCTTC	TRBJ2-1	.	TRBV25-1	.
CASSLNTGMSSYEQYF	TGTGCCAGCAGTTTGAACACAGGCATGTCCTCCTACGAGCAGTACTTC	TRBJ2-7	.	TRBV28	.
CASSLLLAGGTDTQYF	TGTGCCAGCAGCTTACTCCTAGCGGGGGGCACAGATACGCAGTATTTT	TRBJ2-3	TRBD2	TRBV5-5	.
CASSEGAAGANVLTF	TGCGCCAGCAGTGAAGGGGCTGCTGGGGCCAACGTCCTGACTTTC	TRBJ2-6	.	TRBV10-1	.
CACQGAYGYTF	TGTGCCTGCCAGGGGGCGTATGGCTACACCTTC	TRBJ1-2	TRBD1	TRBV30	.
CASSSELGQHNEKLFF	TGCGCCAGCAGCTCTGAACTGGGACAGCATAATGAAAAACTGTTTTTT	TRBJ1-4	TRBD1	TRBV4-1	.
CASTGGLAGVETQYF	TGTGCCAGCACCGGGGGTCTAGCGGGGGTGGAGACCCAGTACTTC	TRBJ2-5	TRBD2	TRBV2	once
CASSQAGSYGYTF	TGCGCCAGCAGCCAAGCGGGTTCCTATGGCTACACCTTC	TRBJ1-2	.	TRBV4-1	.